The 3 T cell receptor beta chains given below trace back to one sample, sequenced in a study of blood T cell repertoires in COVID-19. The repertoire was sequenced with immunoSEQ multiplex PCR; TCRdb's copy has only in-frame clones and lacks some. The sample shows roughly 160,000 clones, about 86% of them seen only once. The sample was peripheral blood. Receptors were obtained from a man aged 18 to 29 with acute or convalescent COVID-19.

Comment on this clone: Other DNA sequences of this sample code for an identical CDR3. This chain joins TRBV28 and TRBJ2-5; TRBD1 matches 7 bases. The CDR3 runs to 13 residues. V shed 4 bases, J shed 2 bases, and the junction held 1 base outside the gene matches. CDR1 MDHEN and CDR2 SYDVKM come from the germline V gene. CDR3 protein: CASSWDSQETQYF. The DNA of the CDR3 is TGTGCCAGCAGTTGGGACAGTCAAGAGACCCAGTACTTC.

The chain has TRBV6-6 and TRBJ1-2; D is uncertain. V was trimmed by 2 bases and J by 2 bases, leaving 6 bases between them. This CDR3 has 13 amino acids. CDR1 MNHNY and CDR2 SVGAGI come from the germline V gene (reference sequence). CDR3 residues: CASSYVQNYGYTF. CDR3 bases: TGTGCCAGCAGTTACGTACAGAACTATGGCTACACCTTC.

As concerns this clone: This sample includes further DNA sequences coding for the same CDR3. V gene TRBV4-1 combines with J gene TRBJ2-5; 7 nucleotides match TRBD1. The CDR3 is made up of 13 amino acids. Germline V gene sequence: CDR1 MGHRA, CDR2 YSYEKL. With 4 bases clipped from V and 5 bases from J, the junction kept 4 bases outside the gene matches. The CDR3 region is CASSLRGWETQYF. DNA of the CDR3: TGCGCCAGCAGCCTCAGGGGGTGGGAGACCCAGTACTTC.